What follows are 31 T cell receptor beta chains derived from one specimen sequenced in a study of type 1 and type 2 diabetes patients. Amplification started from genomic DNA. A primer set of 30 forward and 13 reverse primers amplified the CDR3. TCRdb recomputed calls from the multiplex PCR reads with MiXCR, one row per CDR3 protein. The sample lists around 300,000 distinct CDR3 sequences; 45% to 60% were seen once. The sample comprised peripheral blood mononuclear cells (PBMCs). The receptors originated from a man between 18 and 35 years old with type 2 diabetes.

The V gene is TRBV9, the J gene TRBJ1-4; D is perhaps TRBD1 (5 bases). The CDR3 contains 14 residues. Deletions cut 0 bases from V and 7 bases from J, with 10 bases between. Germline values: CDR1 SGDLS, CDR2 YYNGEE. CDR3 sequence: CASSVGEGTEKLFF. CDR3 bases: TGTGCCAGCAGCGTAGGGGAAGGGACTGAAAAACTGTTTTTT.

J is TRBJ1-1 and V is TRBV30, with D perhaps TRBD1 (6 bases). This CDR3 contains 15 residues. Deletions cut 5 bases from V and 6 bases from J, with 22 bases between. Germline CDR1 and CDR2: GTSNPN and SVGIG (reference sequence). The CDR3: CAWERPWGAAAEAFF. DNA of the CDR3: TGTGCCTGGGAAAGACCATGGGGGGCTGCGGCTGAAGCTTTCTTT.

The chain recombines TRBV30 with TRBJ2-5; 7 positions agree with TRBD2. The CDR3 extends over 14 amino acids. J gave up 4 bases and V 7 bases, and 12 bases lay outside the gene matches. Germline V gene sequence: CDR1 GTSNPN, CDR2 SVGIG (reference sequence). Here the CDR3 DNA reads TGTGCCTACACATCGGTGGGAGGGCTAGAGACCCAGTACTTC. This sequence encodes CAYTSVGGLETQYF.

The CDR3 region is CSASQHGLTDTQYF. The CDR3 DNA sequence: TGCAGTGCTTCCCAGCACGGCCTGACAGATACGCAGTATTTT. The chain combines TRBV20-1 with TRBJ2-3; D is unclear. Germline CDR1 DFQATT, CDR2 SNEGSKA (reference sequence). The V gene lost 5 bases and the J gene lost 3 bases, with 15 bases spanning the gap. CDR3 length: 14 residues.

The gene calls are TRBV7-2 and TRBJ2-1, with 8 bases identical to TRBD2. CDR1 SGHTA and CDR2 FQGNSA come from the germline V gene. The CDR3 is made up of 15 amino acids. After removal of 3 bases from V and 2 bases from J, the junction contained 3 bases not matched to a gene. The CDR3 here is CASSLKAGAYNEQFF. The CDR3 region has the DNA TGTGCCAGCAGCTTGAAAGCGGGAGCCTACAATGAGCAGTTCTTC. The full variable domain, completed using reference TRBV7-2 and TRBJ2-1, is GAGVSQSPSNKVTEKGKDVELRCDPISGHTALYWYRQSLGQGLEFLIYFQGNSAPDKSGLPSDRFSAERTGGSVSTLTIQRTQQEDSAVYLCASSLKAGAYNEQFFGPGTRLTVL.

The rearrangement links TRBV20-1 to TRBJ1-3; D gene ambiguous. This CDR3 is 13 amino acids long. Deletions cut 6 bases from V and 1 base from J, with 10 bases between. CDR1 and CDR2 (germline): DFQATT, SNEGSKA (reference sequence). CDR3 in amino acids: CSATYQSGNTIYF. CDR3 DNA sequence: TGCAGTGCCACCTACCAGTCTGGAAACACCATATATTTT.

This clonotype was counted many times. The chain combines TRBV10-2 with TRBJ1-1; D is possibly TRBD1 (5 bases). The germline V gene has CDR1 WSHSY and CDR2 SAAADI. Trimming took 0 bases from V and 5 from J, leaving 10 bases between them. The CDR3 has 14 amino acids. The DNA for the CDR3 is TGCGCCAGCAGTGAGTCTTTAGGGGAGACTGAAGCTTTCTTT. Amino acids: CASSESLGETEAFF.

This chain links TRBV18 with TRBJ1-1; a possible D gene is TRBD1 (5 bases). There are 14 residues in the CDR3. V lost 3 bases, J lost 1 base, and 9 bases lay in between. Germline CDR1 KGHSH, CDR2 LQKENI. The CDR3 DNA sequence: TGTGCCAGCTCACCCACACAGGAGAACACTGAAGCTTTCTTT. Translating it yields CASSPTQENTEAFF. The complete variable domain, with remaining parts taken from reference TRBV18 and TRBJ1-1, reads NAGVMQNPRHLVRRRGQEARLRCSPMKGHSHVYWYRQLPEEGLKFMVYLQKENIIDESGMPKERFSAEFPKEGPSILRIQQVVRGDSAAYFCASSPTQENTEAFFGQGTRLTVV.

The chain employs TRBV4-1 and TRBJ1-1; D is unresolved. The germline CDR1 and CDR2 sequences are MGHRA and YSYEKL. V lost 1 base and J lost 6, with 9 bases in between. The CDR3 contains 13 residues. CDR3 sequence: CASSQVESPEAFF. Written as DNA, the CDR3 is TGCGCCAGCAGCCAAGTCGAATCACCTGAAGCTTTCTTT.

The V gene is TRBV28, the J gene TRBJ1-5; D remains unclear. Germline V lookup: CDR1 MDHEN, CDR2 SYDVKM. The CDR3 length is 16 residues. Deletions cut 5 bases from V and 2 bases from J, with 16 bases between. The CDR3 loop reads CASSLYPTGGNQPQHF. The CDR3, as DNA: TGTGCCAGCAGTCTCTACCCCACTGGGGGCAATCAGCCCCAGCATTTT.

This clonotype is a singleton in its sample. The chain recombines TRBV20-1 with TRBJ2-5; 14 bases fit TRBD2. Germline lookup yields CDR1 DFQATT and CDR2 SNEGSKA (reference sequence). The trim removed 5 bases at V and 5 bases at J, leaving 16 bases unmatched. The length of the CDR3 is 18 residues. CDR3 in amino acids: CSAVTGTSGRGLWETQYF. The CDR3 region has the DNA TGCAGTGCTGTTACCGGGACTAGCGGGAGAGGATTATGGGAGACCCAGTACTTC.

The rearrangement uses TRBV7-8 and TRBJ2-7; D not certain. The CDR3 is 13 residues long. Germline V lookup: CDR1 SGHVS, CDR2 FQNEAQ. Trimming pared 3 bases from V and 5 bases from J, leaving 11 bases between. The CDR3 bases are TGTGCCAGCAGCTTGGGTGGCCCTAACGAGCAGTACTTC. Amino acid sequence: CASSLGGPNEQYF.

The sample holds many counts of this clonotype. The chain links TRBV20-1 to TRBJ2-5, with D possibly TRBD2 on 6 matching bases. Trimming took off 6 bases at V and 1 base at J, with 6 bases between the two ends. Germline V CDR1 and CDR2: DFQATT, SNEGSKA (reference sequence). This CDR3 has 11 residues. CDR3: CSATSQETQYF. The CDR3 nucleotides read TGCAGTGCGACTAGCCAAGAGACCCAGTACTTC.

This chain links TRBV7-2 with TRBJ2-5; tentatively, D is TRBD1 or TRBD2 (6 bases each). Germline CDR1 is SGHTA and CDR2 is FQGNSA. The CDR3 spans 15 residues. V was shortened by 4 bases and J by 7 bases, with 19 bases between the two germline ends. In DNA, the CDR3 is TGTGCCAGCAGCTACTTGGGACACACCGGGGGGACCCAGTACTTC. This translates into CASSYLGHTGGTQYF.

At least ten counts were recorded for this clonotype. The V gene is TRBV2, the J gene TRBJ2-5; possibly TRBD1 for D (5 bases). Germline assignment: CDR1 SNHLY and CDR2 FYNNEI. The CDR3 is made up of 13 amino acids. V lost 9 bases and J 2 bases, leaving 13 bases between the germline ends. The CDR3, as DNA: TGTGCCAGTTCATTAAGGGGTCAAGAGACCCAGTACTTC. It codes for CASSLRGQETQYF.

This chain links TRBV12-3 or TRBV12-4 with TRBJ1-2, with D hard to call. V dropped 7 bases and J dropped 2 bases, with 20 bases sitting between them. The CDR3 length is 16 residues. CDR3 coding DNA: TGTGCCAGCACCCCGTTTCGCAGCGCTAGAAACTATGGCTACACCTTC. Translating gives CASTPFRSARNYGYTF.

The chain couples TRBV6-1 to TRBJ1-5; 9 bases are shared with TRBD1. The germline gives CDR1 MNHNS, CDR2 SASEGT. J gave up 6 bases and V 4 bases, and 4 bases lay outside the gene matches. This CDR3 is 14 amino acids long. The CDR3 sequence is CASSGQGDVQPQHF. The CDR3 region has the DNA TGTGCCAGCAGTGGACAGGGGGACGTTCAGCCCCAGCATTTT.

The genes are TRBV28 and TRBJ2-7, with 9 bases lining up with TRBD2. Per the germline V gene, CDR1 is MDHEN and CDR2 is SYDVKM. This CDR3 spans 13 amino acids. CDR3 sequence: CAATSGGPYEQYF. CDR3 nucleotide sequence: TGTGCTGCGACTAGCGGAGGACCCTACGAGCAGTACTTC.

This clonotype has more than one count but fewer than ten. The rearrangement links TRBV27 to TRBJ2-7, with D tentatively TRBD1 (5 bases). In germline, CDR1 is MNHEY, CDR2 SMNVEV (reference sequence). Trimming left V 8 bases short and J 0 bases short, with 14 bases between. This CDR3 is built from 14 residues. This CDR3 is CASSYEGDSYEQYF. CDR3 DNA: TGTGCCAGCTCCTACGAAGGGGACTCCTACGAGCAGTACTTC.

With regard to this clonotype: Given a much more abundant clone one base away, this may be a read error. This chain's CDR3 is CAISDLDSGNQPQRF. CDR3 nucleotide sequence: TGTGCCATCAGTGACCTGGACAGTGGCAATCAGCCCCAGCGTTTT. The rearrangement joins TRBV10-3 to TRBJ1-5; perhaps TRBD1 as D (6 bases). There are 15 residues in the CDR3. CDR1 is ENHRY, CDR2 SYGVKD, per germline.

This clonotype was detected a few times. The V call is TRBV19, the J call TRBJ1-4; 8 bases align to TRBD1. The V segment lost 10 bases and the J segment 8 bases; nucleotides outside the gene matches: 18. There are 16 residues in the CDR3. The germline V gene encodes CDR1 LNHDA and CDR2 SQIVND (reference sequence). In DNA form, the CDR3 reads TGTGCCACCAGCAGAACAGGGGGACTAACGGAGGAAAAACTGTTTTTT. Translation gives CATSRTGGLTEEKLFF.

The gene calls are TRBV14 and TRBJ2-1; D is unresolved. The germline V gene encodes CDR1 SGHDN and CDR2 FVKESK. This CDR3 spans 13 amino acids. The V end was cut by 1 base, the J end by 4 bases, with 5 bases between. CDR3 region: CASSQVRYNEQFF. The CDR3 bases are TGTGCCAGCAGCCAAGTTCGGTACAATGAGCAGTTCTTC.

V and J are TRBV24-1 and TRBJ2-5, with D tentatively TRBD1 or TRBD2 (6 bases each). Looked up from germline, CDR1 is KGHDR and CDR2 is SFDVKD. The CDR3 totals 13 residues. V lost 9 bases and J lost 2, with 12 bases in between. CDR3 loop: CATARGAQETQYF. The CDR3 nucleotides are TGTGCCACCGCGAGGGGGGCTCAAGAGACCCAGTACTTC.

A word on this clonotype: An end of the junction does not agree with germline; a read error may underlie this. The chain couples TRBV24-1 to TRBJ1-2; maybe TRBD1 (6 bases). Germline V lookup: CDR1 KGHDR, CDR2 SFDVKD. This CDR3 has 14 residues. CDR3 nucleotides: TGTGCCAGCAGTCGGGGGGGCCTGGAGGGAGGCTACACCTTC. As protein: CASSRGGLEGGYTF.

This clonotype was seen a few times. The chain is built from TRBV6-6 and TRBJ1-1; D is possibly TRBD1 (5 bases). V shed 7 bases and J shed 0 bases, with 15 bases lying between them. This CDR3 contains 15 residues. Germline CDR1 is MNHNY and CDR2 is SVGAGI (reference sequence). Here the CDR3 reads CASILETDMNTEAFF. Written as DNA, the CDR3 is TGTGCCAGCATTCTAGAGACAGACATGAACACTGAAGCTTTCTTT.

In this sample, this clonotype turned up a few times. V gene TRBV11-2 combines with J gene TRBJ2-7, with TRBD1 matching over 8 bases. Germline CDR1 is SGHAT and CDR2 is FQNNGV. With V trimmed by 2 bases and J by 7 bases, 7 bases remained unmatched. The CDR3 totals 14 residues. CDR3 region: CASSLISTGGEQYF. CDR3 in DNA: TGTGCCAGCAGCTTAATTTCTACAGGGGGAGAGCAGTACTTC.

A remark on this clonotype: A read error may account for a junction end that differs from germline. The chain recombines TRBV29-1 with TRBJ2-7, with 9 bases lining up with TRBD2. The CDR3 runs 13 residues. The germline gives CDR1 SQVTM, CDR2 ANQGSEA. CDR3 in DNA: TGCAGCGTTGATCTTAGCGGGGGCCTCGAGCAATACTTC. The encoded protein is CSVDLSGGLEQYF.

The chain joins TRBV7-2 to TRBJ2-7; 9 bases are a match to TRBD2. With V trimmed by 5 bases and J by 3 bases, 17 bases remained unmatched. This CDR3 comprises 18 residues. Germline values: CDR1 SGHTA, CDR2 FQGNSA. As DNA, the CDR3 is TGTGCCAGCAGCCAGAAAAAGCCACCTAGCGGGGCATTCTACGAGCAGTACTTC. Encoded protein: CASSQKKPPSGAFYEQYF.

With respect to this clonotype: Compared with germline, one end of the junction differs, possibly owing to a read error. The chain has TRBV25-1 and TRBJ2-7; D call uncertain. The germline gives CDR1 MGHDK, CDR2 SYGVNS. This CDR3 region has 13 residues. The CDR3 sequence is CVTSTPPANEQYF. Written as DNA, the CDR3 is TGCGTCACCTCGACGCCTCCAGCCAACGAGCAGTACTTC.

CDR3 protein: CASSDQDRSNQPQHF. In DNA form, the CDR3 reads TGTGCCAGCAGTGATCAGGATCGTAGCAATCAGCCCCAGCATTTT. The chain carries TRBV6-1 and TRBJ1-5; D unresolved. The length of the CDR3 is 15 residues. Germline assignment: CDR1 MNHNS and CDR2 SASEGT. V shed 3 bases and J shed 0 bases, with 9 bases lying between them.

V and J are TRBV2 and TRBJ1-3; D gene uncertain. The germline V gene encodes CDR1 SNHLY and CDR2 FYNNEI. The CDR3 sequence is 14 residues long. Trimming took off 2 bases at V and 0 bases at J, with 5 bases between the two ends. As DNA, the CDR3 is TGTGCCAGCAGTGAACAGGCCTCTGGAAACACCATATATTTT. Encoded protein: CASSEQASGNTIYF. Using reference TRBV2 and TRBJ1-3 for the parts outside the CDR3, the full variable domain is EPEVTQTPSHQVTQMGQEVILRCVPISNHLYFYWYRQILGQKVEFLVSFYNNEISEKSEIFDDQFSVERPDGSNFTLKIRSTKLEDSAMYFCASSEQASGNTIYFGEGSWLTVV.